These 22 T cell receptor beta chains originate from one sample sequenced in a study of T cell responses to AZD1222 COVID-19 vaccine. The assay was immunoSEQ multiplex PCR, and TCRdb's table has in-frame clones only and misses some. The repertoire holds about 140,000 clones, more than 90% seen once, with around 1.8% in the top ten. The starting material was peripheral blood, obtained on day 0 of AZD1222 vaccination. The receptors were sampled from an adult in good health.

The chain couples TRBV5-6 to TRBJ1-1; D ambiguous. The V gene's germline CDR1 is SGHDT and CDR2 YYEEEE. The V gene lost 5 bases and the J gene lost 1 base, with 6 bases spanning the gap. CDR3 size: 12 residues. The CDR3 loop is CASSLWNTEAFF. CDR3 nucleotide sequence: TGTGCCAGCAGTTTATGGAACACTGAAGCTTTCTTT.

This chain joins TRBV10-3 and TRBJ2-7, with D perhaps TRBD2 (6 bases). Germline loops: CDR1 ENHRY, CDR2 SYGVKD. The V and J ends lost 0 bases and 2 bases respectively, with 14 bases between them. The CDR3 has 16 amino acids. The CDR3 loop reads CAISESSSGTPYEQYF. Written as DNA, the CDR3 is TGTGCCATCAGTGAGTCGAGTAGCGGAACTCCCTACGAGCAGTACTTC.

The chain couples TRBV5-4 to TRBJ2-3; 12 bases are a match to TRBD2. The CDR3 sequence is 16 residues long. Germline CDR1 and CDR2: SGHNT and YYREEE (reference sequence). After removal of 3 bases from V and 3 bases from J, the junction contained 5 bases not matched to a gene. Here the CDR3 reads CASSSRTSGATDTQYF. CDR3 coding DNA: TGTGCCAGCAGCTCTCGGACTAGCGGGGCTACAGATACGCAGTATTTT. Based on the CDR3 plus reference TRBV5-4 and TRBJ2-3, the full variable domain is ETGVTQSPTHLIKTRGQQVTLRCSSQSGHNTVSWYQQALGQGPQFIFQYYREEENGRGNFPPRFSGLQFPNYSSELNVNALELDDSALYLCASSSRTSGATDTQYFGPGTRLTVL.

The genes are TRBV5-4 and TRBJ2-7, with 12 bases identical to TRBD1. The CDR3 has 15 amino acids. The V and J ends lost 2 bases and 5 bases, in that order; junction bases with no gene match: 5. Germline values: CDR1 SGHNT, CDR2 YYREEE (reference sequence). The DNA of the CDR3 is TGTGCCAGCAGCTTTCGGGACAGGGGGCCAAACGAGCAGTACTTC. It translates to CASSFRDRGPNEQYF.

The genes are TRBV18 and TRBJ2-3; D is possibly TRBD1 or TRBD2 (5 bases each). Between the trimmed V and J ends, which lost 0 bases and 5 bases, there was a span of 12 bases. The V gene's germline CDR1 is KGHSH and CDR2 LQKENI. This CDR3 contains 15 residues. CDR3 bases: TGTGCCAGCTCACCACCCCGGGGCAGACAAGATACGCAGTATTTT. This encodes CASSPPRGRQDTQYF.

V and J are TRBV5-4 and TRBJ1-4; maybe TRBD1 (6 bases). CDR1 and CDR2 (germline): SGHNT, YYREEE (reference sequence). V lost 3 bases to trimming and J lost 0 bases, with 9 bases between them. This CDR3 is 15 amino acids long. CDR3 sequence (DNA): TGTGCCAGCAGCTGGGGGGGCTCAACTAATGAAAAACTGTTTTTT. Translated, it gives CASSWGGSTNEKLFF. Variable domain in full (rest from reference TRBV5-4 and TRBJ1-4): ETGVTQSPTHLIKTRGQQVTLRCSSQSGHNTVSWYQQALGQGPQFIFQYYREEENGRGNFPPRFSGLQFPNYSSELNVNALELDDSALYLCASSWGGSTNEKLFFGSGTQLSVL.

V is TRBV7-9 and J is TRBJ2-1; TRBD2 matches at 10 bases. The V gene's germline CDR1 is SEHNR and CDR2 FQNEAQ (reference sequence). V gave up 5 bases and J gave up 7 bases; unmatched junction bases: 11. The CDR3 contains 16 residues. CDR3 sequence reads: CASSQGTLAGVNEQFF. The CDR3 DNA reads as TGTGCCAGCAGCCAAGGTACGCTAGCGGGAGTGAATGAGCAGTTCTTC. The whole variable domain, filled in from reference TRBV7-9 and TRBJ2-1, reads DTGVSQNPRHKITKRGQNVTFRCDPISEHNRLYWYRQTLGQGPEFLTYFQNEAQLEKSRLLSDRFSAERPKGSFSTLEIQRTEQGDSAMYLCASSQGTLAGVNEQFFGPGTRLTVL.

V gene TRBV27 combines with J gene TRBJ2-5; 9 nucleotides align to TRBD2. CDR1 is MNHEY, CDR2 SMNVEV, per germline (reference sequence). The CDR3 extends over 19 amino acids. V lost 6 bases to trimming and J lost 5 bases; unmatched junction nucleotides: 22. In DNA, the CDR3 is TGTGCCAGCAGCAATTTTCCGGGACTAGCAATCTGGTGGCCTGAGACCCAGTACTTC. Translating gives CASSNFPGLAIWWPETQYF.

This chain links TRBV7-3 with TRBJ1-1; D remains ambiguous. This CDR3 comprises 15 residues. The V gene's germline CDR1 is SGHTA and CDR2 FQGTGA. V dropped 1 base and J dropped 0 bases, with 9 bases sitting between them. The CDR3 sequence: CASSLNRILNTEAFF. The CDR3 DNA reads as TGTGCCAGCAGCTTAAATCGCATCTTGAACACTGAAGCTTTCTTT.

The V and J genes are TRBV15 and TRBJ1-2; D is ambiguous. Trimming shortened V by 5 bases and J by 5 bases, and 18 bases separated the two germline ends. The CDR3 extends over 15 amino acids. Germline values: CDR1 LNHNV, CDR2 YYDKDF (reference sequence). The CDR3 here is CATSVQPSSLYGYTF. In DNA form, the CDR3 reads TGTGCCACCAGCGTACAGCCATCTAGCCTATATGGCTACACCTTC. The full variable domain, its missing parts supplied by reference TRBV15 and TRBJ1-2, is DAMVIQNPRYQVTQFGKPVTLSCSQTLNHNVMYWYQQKSSQAPKLLFHYYDKDFNNEADTPDNFQSRRPNTSFCFLDIRSPGLGDTAMYLCATSVQPSSLYGYTFGSGTRLTVV.

This chain links TRBV28 with TRBJ2-1; D uncertain. The CDR3 extends over 18 amino acids. Looked up from germline, CDR1 is MDHEN and CDR2 is SYDVKM. V lost 5 bases and J lost 4, with 24 bases in between. CDR3 amino acids: CASSPLGWSEAAYNEQFF. The CDR3 DNA reads TGTGCCAGCAGTCCCCTCGGATGGAGTGAGGCTGCGTACAATGAGCAGTTCTTC.

The rearrangement uses TRBV28 and TRBJ1-2, with 7 bases matching TRBD1. This CDR3 has 12 amino acids. V gave up 3 bases and J gave up 8 bases; unmatched junction bases: 3. CDR1 and CDR2 (germline): MDHEN, SYDVKM. In DNA, the CDR3 is TGTGCCAGCAGTTTCAGGGGGTACGGCTACACCTTC. Translation: CASSFRGYGYTF.

This chain links TRBV23-1 with TRBJ2-1, with D possibly matching TRBD1 (6 bases). TRBV23-1 is an ORF, and what it does is uncertain. The CDR3 has 14 amino acids. V lost 6 bases and J lost 8, with 17 bases in between. The chain's CDR3 is CASSSDTGSDEQFF. As DNA, the CDR3 is TGCGCCAGCAGCTCAGACACAGGGAGCGATGAGCAGTTCTTC.

V gene TRBV28 combines with J gene TRBJ1-4, with D hard to call. Germline V gene sequence: CDR1 MDHEN, CDR2 SYDVKM. This CDR3 contains 12 residues. Trimming cost V 6 bases and J 8 bases, with 10 bases left between them. The CDR3 DNA follows: TGTGCCAGCAGGGGAATGGTCGAAAAACTGTTTTTT. Translating it yields CASRGMVEKLFF.

This chain connects TRBV4-1 to TRBJ2-1; no firm D call. Per germline, CDR1 MGHRA and CDR2 YSYEKL. This CDR3 has 15 residues. V gave up 6 bases and J gave up 6 bases, with 18 bases separating them. CDR3 sequence: CASSSAWAAGNEQFF. CDR3 DNA: TGCGCCAGCAGTTCGGCGTGGGCCGCTGGCAATGAGCAGTTCTTC.

This clone showed up just once. The V gene is TRBV4-1, the J gene TRBJ2-7; the D gene is possibly TRBD2 (6 bases). V lost 1 base to trimming and J lost 5 bases, with 15 bases between them. There are 15 residues in the CDR3. CDR1 MGHRA and CDR2 YSYEKL come from the germline V gene. The CDR3 loop is CASSQVALGEDEQYF. CDR3 sequence (DNA): TGCGCCAGCAGCCAAGTGGCCTTAGGGGAGGACGAGCAGTACTTC.

V and J are TRBV5-4 and TRBJ2-7, with 7 bases aligning to TRBD2. This CDR3 region has 14 residues. The V and J ends lost 2 bases and 8 bases, in that order; junction bases with no gene match: 10. The germline gives CDR1 SGHNT, CDR2 YYREEE (reference sequence). This chain's CDR3 is CASSLKTGGGKQYF. In DNA form, the CDR3 reads TGTGCCAGCAGCTTAAAAACGGGGGGAGGTAAGCAGTACTTC.

The chain couples TRBV9 to TRBJ2-7, with D perhaps being TRBD1 or TRBD2 (5 bases each). CDR1 and CDR2 from the germline V gene are SGDLS and YYNGEE. The CDR3 consists of 14 residues. The germline V and J ends were trimmed by 3 bases and 2 bases, with 12 bases remaining between them. CDR3 bases: TGTGCCAGCAGCGACCGGGACGGCGCCTACGAGCAGTACTTC. This translates into CASSDRDGAYEQYF.

This rearrangement joins TRBV28 to TRBJ2-2; D remains ambiguous. V was clipped by 6 bases and J by 6 bases, with 11 bases between them. Germline CDR1 and CDR2: MDHEN and SYDVKM. The CDR3 length is 13 residues. DNA for the CDR3: TGTGCCAGCAGCTATAAAGTGGCCGGGGAGCTGTTTTTT. Its translation is CASSYKVAGELFF.

V and J are TRBV6-5 and TRBJ2-7, with D perhaps being TRBD1 or TRBD2 (7 bases each). This CDR3 comprises 15 residues. Per the germline V gene, CDR1 is MNHEY and CDR2 is SVGAGI. V was pared by 5 bases and J by 4 bases, with 18 bases between. CDR3 region: CASSPLRGDSYEQYF. Here the CDR3 DNA reads TGTGCCAGCAGTCCACTTCGGGGGGACAGTTACGAGCAGTACTTC.

The J gene is TRBJ1-6, the V gene TRBV5-1, with TRBD1 identical over 7 bases. Germline CDR1 and CDR2: SGHRS and YFSETQ. The trim removed 0 bases at V and 10 bases at J, leaving 4 bases unmatched. This CDR3 contains 14 residues. The CDR3 loop is CASSLGQGGSPLHF. CDR3 sequence (DNA): TGCGCCAGCAGCTTGGGACAGGGAGGCTCACCCCTCCACTTT.

The J gene is TRBJ1-6, the V gene TRBV5-1, with D possibly TRBD1 on 5 matching bases. Germline-derived CDR1 and CDR2 are SGHRS and YFSETQ. V dropped 0 bases and J dropped 5 bases, with 12 bases sitting between them. The CDR3 is 16 residues long. CDR3 in DNA: TGCGCCAGCAGCTTGGATCGCCGGGGGAATAATTCACCCCTCCACTTT. Protein: CASSLDRRGNNSPLHF. Looking up the rest from reference TRBV5-1 and TRBJ1-6 gives the full variable domain: KAGVTQTPRYLIKTRGQQVTLSCSPISGHRSVSWYQQTPGQGLQFLFEYFSETQRNKGNFPGRFSGRQFSNSRSEMNVSTLELGDSALYLCASSLDRRGNNSPLHFGNGTRLTVT.